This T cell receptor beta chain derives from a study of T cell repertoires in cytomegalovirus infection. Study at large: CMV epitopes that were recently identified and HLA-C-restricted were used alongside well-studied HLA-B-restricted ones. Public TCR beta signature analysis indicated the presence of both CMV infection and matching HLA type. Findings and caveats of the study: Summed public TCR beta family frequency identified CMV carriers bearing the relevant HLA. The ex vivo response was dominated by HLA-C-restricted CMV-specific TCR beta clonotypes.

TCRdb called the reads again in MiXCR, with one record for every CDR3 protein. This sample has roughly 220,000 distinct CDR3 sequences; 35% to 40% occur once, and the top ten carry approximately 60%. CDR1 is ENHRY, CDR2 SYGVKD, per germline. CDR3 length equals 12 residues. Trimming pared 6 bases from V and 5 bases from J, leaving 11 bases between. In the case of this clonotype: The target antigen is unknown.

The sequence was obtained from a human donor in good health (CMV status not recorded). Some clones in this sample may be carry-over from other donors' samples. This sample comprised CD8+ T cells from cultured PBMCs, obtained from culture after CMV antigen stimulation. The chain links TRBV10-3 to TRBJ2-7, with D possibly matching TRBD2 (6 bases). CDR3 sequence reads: CAIRTTRDEQYF. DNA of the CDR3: TGTGCCATCAGGACGACTAGAGACGAGCAGTACTTC.